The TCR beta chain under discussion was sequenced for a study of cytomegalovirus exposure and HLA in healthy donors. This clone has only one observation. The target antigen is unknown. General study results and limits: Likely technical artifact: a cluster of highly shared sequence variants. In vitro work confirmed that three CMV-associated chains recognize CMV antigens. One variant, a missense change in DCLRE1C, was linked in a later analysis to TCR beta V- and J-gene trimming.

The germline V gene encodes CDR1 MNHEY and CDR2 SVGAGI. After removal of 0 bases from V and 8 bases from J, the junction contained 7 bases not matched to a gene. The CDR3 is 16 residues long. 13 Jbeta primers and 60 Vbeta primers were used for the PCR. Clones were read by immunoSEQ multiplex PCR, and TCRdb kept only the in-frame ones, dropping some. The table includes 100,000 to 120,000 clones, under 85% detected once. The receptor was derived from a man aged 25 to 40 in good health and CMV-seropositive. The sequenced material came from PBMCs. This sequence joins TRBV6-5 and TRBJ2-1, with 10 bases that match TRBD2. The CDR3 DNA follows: TGTGCCAGCAGTTACTCACGGAGCGGGGGGGCCTATGAGCAGTTCTTC. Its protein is CASSYSRSGGAYEQFF.